The subject of this entry is one T cell receptor beta chain. Its cognate antigen is unknown. With 60 Vbeta and 13 Jbeta primers, the PCR was carried out. Data came from immunoSEQ multiplex PCR; TCRdb stores just in-frame clones and leaves some out. The sample yields roughly 200,000 clones, 8.5% to 10% seen once. This sample stems from a study of cytomegalovirus exposure and HLA in healthy donors. Looking at the study overall: Approximately 200 million T cells yielded some 120 million unique TCR beta sequences in earlier analysis. Study conclusions and caveats: Compared with the approximately 700-donor mean, an Asian-associated ancestry cluster reportedly had fewer N-insertions, according to a later analysis. Trimming of TCR beta V- and J-genes showed a link, identified in a later analysis, to a missense DCLRE1C variant. Roughly uniform depth of sequencing across donors was assumed in presence/absence analyses.

Losses at the gene ends were 6 bases for V and 2 bases for J; bases not matched to a gene: 4. This CDR3 region has 15 residues. Germline assignment: CDR1 MNHEY and CDR2 SVGAGI. The source of this sequence is a woman aged 25 to 39 in good health and CMV-seropositive. Sequenced: PBMCs. The J gene is TRBJ1-5, the V gene TRBV6-5, with 10 bases that match TRBD1. The CDR3 nucleotides are TGTGCCAGCAGAGGGACAGGGGCAGGCAATCAGCCCCAGCATTTT. It codes for CASRGTGAGNQPQHF.